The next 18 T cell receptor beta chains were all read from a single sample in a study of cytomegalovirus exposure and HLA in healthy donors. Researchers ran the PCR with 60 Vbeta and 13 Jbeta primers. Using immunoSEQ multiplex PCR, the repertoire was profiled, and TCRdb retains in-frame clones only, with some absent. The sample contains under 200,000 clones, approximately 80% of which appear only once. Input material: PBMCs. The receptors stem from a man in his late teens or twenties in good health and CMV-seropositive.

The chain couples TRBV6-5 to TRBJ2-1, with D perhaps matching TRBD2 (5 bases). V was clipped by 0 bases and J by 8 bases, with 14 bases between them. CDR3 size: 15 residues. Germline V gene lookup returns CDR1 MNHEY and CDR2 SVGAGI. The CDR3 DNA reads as TGTGCCAGCAGTTACTCCGGAGGACCGGCCTATGAGCAGTTCTTC. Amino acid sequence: CASSYSGGPAYEQFF.

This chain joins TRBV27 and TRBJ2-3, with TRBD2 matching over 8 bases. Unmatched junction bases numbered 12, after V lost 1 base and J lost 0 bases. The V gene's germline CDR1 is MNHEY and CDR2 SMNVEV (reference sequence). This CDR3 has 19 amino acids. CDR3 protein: CASSLYPLLADPSTDTQYF. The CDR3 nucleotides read TGTGCCAGCAGTTTATACCCCCTACTAGCGGACCCTAGCACAGATACGCAGTATTTT.

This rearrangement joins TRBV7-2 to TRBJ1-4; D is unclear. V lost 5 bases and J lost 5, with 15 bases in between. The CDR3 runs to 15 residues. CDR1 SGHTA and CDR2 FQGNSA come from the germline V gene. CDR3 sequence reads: CASSIDRGLNEKLFF. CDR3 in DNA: TGTGCCAGCAGCATTGATCGGGGATTGAATGAAAAACTGTTTTTT. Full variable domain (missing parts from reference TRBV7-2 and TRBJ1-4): GAGVSQSPSNKVTEKGKDVELRCDPISGHTALYWYRQSLGQGLEFLIYFQGNSAPDKSGLPSDRFSAERTGGSVSTLTIQRTQQEDSAVYLCASSIDRGLNEKLFFGSGTQLSVL.

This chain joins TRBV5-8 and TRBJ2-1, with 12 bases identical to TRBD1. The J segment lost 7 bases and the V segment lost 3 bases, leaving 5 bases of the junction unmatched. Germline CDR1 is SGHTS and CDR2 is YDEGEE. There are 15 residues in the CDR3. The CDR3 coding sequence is TGTGCCAGCAGCTCAGGGACAGGGGGCCAAAATGAGCAGTTCTTC. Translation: CASSSGTGGQNEQFF.

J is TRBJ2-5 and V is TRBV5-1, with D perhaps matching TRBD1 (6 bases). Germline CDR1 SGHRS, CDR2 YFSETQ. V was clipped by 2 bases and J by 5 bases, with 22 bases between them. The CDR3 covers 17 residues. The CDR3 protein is CASSFTRDTMKLETQYF. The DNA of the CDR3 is TGCGCCAGCAGCTTCACCCGGGACACGATGAAGTTGGAGACCCAGTACTTC.

The CDR3 region is CASSLGRMNTEAFF. DNA of the CDR3: TGTGCCAGCAGTTTGGGGAGGATGAACACTGAAGCTTTCTTT. The chain couples TRBV27 to TRBJ1-1; no firm D call. This CDR3 spans 14 amino acids. The V end was cut by 3 bases, the J end by 0 bases, with 8 bases between. The germline gives CDR1 MNHEY, CDR2 SMNVEV (reference sequence).

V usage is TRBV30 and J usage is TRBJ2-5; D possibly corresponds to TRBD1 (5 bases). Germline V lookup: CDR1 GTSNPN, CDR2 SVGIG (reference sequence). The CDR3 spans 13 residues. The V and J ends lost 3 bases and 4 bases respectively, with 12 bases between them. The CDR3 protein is CAWSQGPGETQYF. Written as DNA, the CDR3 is TGTGCCTGGAGCCAGGGTCCAGGAGAGACCCAGTACTTC.

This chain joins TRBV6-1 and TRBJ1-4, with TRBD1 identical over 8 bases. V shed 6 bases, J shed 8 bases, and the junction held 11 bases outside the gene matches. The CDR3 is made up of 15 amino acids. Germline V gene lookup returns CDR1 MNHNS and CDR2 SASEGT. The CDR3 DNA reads TGTGCCAGCAGCAATACAGGGGGTCGTAGGGAAAAACTGTTTTTT. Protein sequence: CASSNTGGRREKLFF.

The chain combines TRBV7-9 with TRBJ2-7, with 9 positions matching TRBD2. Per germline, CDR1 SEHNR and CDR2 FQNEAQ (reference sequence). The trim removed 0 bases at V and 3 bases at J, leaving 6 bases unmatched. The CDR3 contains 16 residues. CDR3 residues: CASSLARASGDYEQYF. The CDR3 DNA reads TGTGCCAGCAGCTTAGCGAGGGCTAGCGGGGACTACGAGCAGTACTTC.

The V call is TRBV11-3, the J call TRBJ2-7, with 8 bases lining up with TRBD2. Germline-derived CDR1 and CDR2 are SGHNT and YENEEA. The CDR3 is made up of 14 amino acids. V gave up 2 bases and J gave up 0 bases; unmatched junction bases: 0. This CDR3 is CASSLSGSSYEQYF. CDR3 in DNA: TGTGCCAGCAGCTTAAGCGGGAGCTCCTACGAGCAGTACTTC.

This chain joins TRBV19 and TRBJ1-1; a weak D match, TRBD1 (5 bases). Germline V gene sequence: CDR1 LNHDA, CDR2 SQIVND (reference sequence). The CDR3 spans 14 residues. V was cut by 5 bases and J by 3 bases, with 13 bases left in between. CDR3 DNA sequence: TGTGCCAGTAGTCCTCGGGTCAGGGACACTGAAGCTTTCTTT. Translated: CASSPRVRDTEAFF.

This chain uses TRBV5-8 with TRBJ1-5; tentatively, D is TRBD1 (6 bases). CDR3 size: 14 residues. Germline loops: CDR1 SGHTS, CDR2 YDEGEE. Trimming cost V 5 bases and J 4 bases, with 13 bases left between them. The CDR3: CASRRTEMNQPQHF. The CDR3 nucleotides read TGTGCCAGCAGGAGGACAGAAATGAATCAGCCCCAGCATTTT.

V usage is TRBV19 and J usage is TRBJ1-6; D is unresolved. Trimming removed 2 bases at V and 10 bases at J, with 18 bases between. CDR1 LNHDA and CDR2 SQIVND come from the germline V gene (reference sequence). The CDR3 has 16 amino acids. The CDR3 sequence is CASSITIGGRGSPLHF. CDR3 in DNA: TGTGCCAGTAGTATAACAATAGGAGGGCGCGGCTCACCCCTCCACTTT.

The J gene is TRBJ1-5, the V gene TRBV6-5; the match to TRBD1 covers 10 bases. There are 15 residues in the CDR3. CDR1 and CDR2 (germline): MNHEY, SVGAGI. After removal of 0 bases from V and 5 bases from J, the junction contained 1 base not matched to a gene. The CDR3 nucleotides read TGTGCCAGCAGTTACTCTGGGACAGGGGATCAGCCCCAGCATTTT. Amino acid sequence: CASSYSGTGDQPQHF.

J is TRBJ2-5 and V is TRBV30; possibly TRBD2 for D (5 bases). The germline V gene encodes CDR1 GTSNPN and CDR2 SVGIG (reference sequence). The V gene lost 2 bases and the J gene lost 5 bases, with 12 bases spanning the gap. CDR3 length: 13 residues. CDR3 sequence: CAWSRWERETQYF. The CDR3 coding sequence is TGTGCCTGGAGTAGGTGGGAGCGGGAGACCCAGTACTTC.

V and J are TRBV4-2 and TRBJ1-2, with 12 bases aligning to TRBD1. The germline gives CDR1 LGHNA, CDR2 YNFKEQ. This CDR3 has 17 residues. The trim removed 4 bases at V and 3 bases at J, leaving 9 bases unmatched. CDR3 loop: CASSPVPGQGADYGYTF. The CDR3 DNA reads TGTGCCAGCAGCCCCGTCCCGGGACAGGGGGCAGACTATGGCTACACCTTC.

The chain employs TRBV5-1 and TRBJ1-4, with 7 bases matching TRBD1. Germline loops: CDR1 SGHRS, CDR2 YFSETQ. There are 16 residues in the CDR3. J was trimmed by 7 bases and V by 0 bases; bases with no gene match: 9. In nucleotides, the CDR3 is TGCGCCAGCAGCTTGGGAGGGGGCGATAGCGGTGAAAAACTGTTTTTT. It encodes CASSLGGGDSGEKLFF.

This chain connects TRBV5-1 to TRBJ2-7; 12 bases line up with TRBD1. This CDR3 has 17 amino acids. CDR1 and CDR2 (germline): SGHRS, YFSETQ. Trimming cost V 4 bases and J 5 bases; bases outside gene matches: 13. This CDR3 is CASSRRTGTGGRDEQYF. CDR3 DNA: TGCGCCAGCAGCCGGAGAACCGGGACAGGGGGCCGGGACGAGCAGTACTTC. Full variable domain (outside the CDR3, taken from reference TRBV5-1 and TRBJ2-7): KAGVTQTPRYLIKTRGQQVTLSCSPISGHRSVSWYQQTPGQGLQFLFEYFSETQRNKGNFPGRFSGRQFSNSRSEMNVSTLELGDSALYLCASSRRTGTGGRDEQYFGPGTRLTVT.